These 22 T cell receptor beta chains share one sample of origin, sequenced in a study of metastatic and nonmetastatic thyroid tumors. TCRdb re-processed the PCR reads through MiXCR. The table shows some 9,900 clones, with under 35% occurring only once. Thyroid surgery took place with no prior treatment in any patient. The sample was tumor tissue. The receptors here all came from a female donor with papillary thyroid cancer or a benign thyroid nodule (not recorded which). Some clones in this sample may be carry-over from other donors' samples.

This chain connects TRBV7-3 to TRBJ2-1, with 9 bases fitting TRBD1. V gave up 2 bases and J gave up 5 bases; unmatched junction bases: 4. Looked up from germline, CDR1 is SGHTA and CDR2 is FQGTGA. There are 15 residues in the CDR3. DNA for the CDR3: TGTGCCAGCAGCTTACGACAGGGGGTCAACAATGAGCAGTTCTTC. This translates into CASSLRQGVNNEQFF.

The sample holds one count of this clone. This chain joins TRBV20-1 and TRBJ1-5, with D possibly being TRBD1 (5 bases). The germline CDR1 and CDR2 sequences are DFQATT and SNEGSKA (reference sequence). The V end was cut by 3 bases, the J end by 3 bases, with 12 bases between. The CDR3 has 14 amino acids. The CDR3 loop is CSARGGAFNQPQHF. CDR3 DNA: TGCAGTGCTAGGGGAGGGGCCTTCAATCAGCCCCAGCATTTT.

Comment on this clone: At one boundary the junction diverges from the germline segment, which might be a read error. The chain is built from TRBV10-2 and TRBJ2-7, with D perhaps assigned TRBD1 or TRBD2 (6 bases each). The CDR3 sequence is 14 residues long. Germline CDR1 reads WSHSY; CDR2 reads SAAADI. The CDR3 spells CASSEVAGEEEQYF. CDR3 nucleotide sequence: TGTGCCAGCAGCGAGGTAGCAGGGGAGGAGGAGCAGTACTTC.

This clone was seen a handful of times. The V gene is TRBV6-1, the J gene TRBJ1-5; D remains ambiguous. The germline V and J ends were trimmed by 1 base and 0 bases, with 13 bases remaining between them. This CDR3 is 17 amino acids long. Per the germline V gene, CDR1 is MNHNS and CDR2 is SASEGT. CDR3 residues: CASSEDPGAFSNQPQHF. DNA of the CDR3: TGTGCCAGCAGTGAAGACCCAGGAGCGTTTAGCAATCAGCCCCAGCATTTT.

This rearrangement joins TRBV7-2 to TRBJ2-1; D gene unclear. CDR1 SGHTA and CDR2 FQGNSA come from the germline V gene. This CDR3 has 14 amino acids. Trimming stripped 1 base from V and 3 bases from J, with 7 bases between. CDR3 in DNA: TGTGCCAGCAGCTTAGAGGATGTCTACAATGAGCAGTTCTTC. It codes for CASSLEDVYNEQFF.

This clone is medium-sized. The chain is built from TRBV6-1 and TRBJ2-1; maybe TRBD2 (6 bases). V was trimmed by 2 bases and J by 2 bases, leaving 16 bases between them. The CDR3 runs 17 residues. Looked up from germline, CDR1 is MNHNS and CDR2 is SASEGT. In nucleotides, the CDR3 is TGTGCCAGCAGTGAATGGAGGGTGGGGAAGGCCTACAATGAGCAGTTCTTC. Translating gives CASSEWRVGKAYNEQFF.

The rearrangement joins TRBV6-1 to TRBJ1-2; a weak D match, TRBD1 (5 bases). This CDR3 region has 13 residues. Between the trimmed V and J ends, which lost 2 bases and 4 bases, there was a span of 8 bases. The germline V gene encodes CDR1 MNHNS and CDR2 SASEGT. The chain's CDR3 is CASSERQLYGYTF. The DNA for the CDR3 is TGTGCCAGCAGTGAACGACAGCTCTATGGCTACACCTTC.

This clone is termed medium-sized. The chain joins TRBV20-1 to TRBJ2-7; D unclear. Germline V gene lookup returns CDR1 DFQATT and CDR2 SNEGSKA (reference sequence). V was clipped by 4 bases and J by 0 bases, with 10 bases between them. The CDR3 length is 13 residues. CDR3 in DNA: TGCAGTGCTATTGCTCCCTCCTCCTACGAGCAGTACTTC. Residues: CSAIAPSSYEQYF.

This rearrangement joins TRBV5-1 to TRBJ1-2; no firm D call. V was clipped by 4 bases and J by 8 bases, with 12 bases between them. This CDR3 is 12 amino acids long. The germline CDR1 and CDR2 sequences are SGHRS and YFSETQ. The CDR3 DNA is TGCGCCAGCAGCCGATTTGACGCCGGCTACACCTTC. Its translation: CASSRFDAGYTF.

This clone appeared a few times. The chain joins TRBV6-1 to TRBJ1-3; 8 nucleotides line up with TRBD1. The ends lost 0 bases at V and 4 bases at J; junction bases unmatched: 5. The CDR3 spans 16 residues. In germline, CDR1 is MNHNS, CDR2 SASEGT. CDR3 in DNA: TGTGCCAGCAGTGAAGCTTGGACAGGGTCCGGAAACACCATATATTTT. Encoded protein: CASSEAWTGSGNTIYF.

This clone was counted between two and nine times. The chain joins TRBV11-2 to TRBJ1-2, with D possibly matching TRBD1 (5 bases). V was clipped by 5 bases and J by 2 bases, with 12 bases between them. The CDR3 contains 14 residues. CDR1 SGHAT and CDR2 FQNNGV come from the germline V gene. DNA of the CDR3: TGTGCCAGCAGCCCAGGGACGGCGAACTATGGCTACACCTTC. This sequence encodes CASSPGTANYGYTF. Full variable domain (outside the CDR3, taken from reference TRBV11-2 and TRBJ1-2): EAGVAQSPRYKIIEKRQSVAFWCNPISGHATLYWYQQILGQGPKLLIQFQNNGVVDDSQLPKDRFSAERLKGVDSTLKIQPAKLEDSAVYLCASSPGTANYGYTFGSGTRLTVV.

This clone is medium-sized in the sample. V and J are TRBV7-9 and TRBJ1-6, with D possibly being TRBD1 (5 bases). In germline, CDR1 is SEHNR, CDR2 FQNEAQ (reference sequence). With 2 bases removed from V and 10 bases from J, the gap between germline ends came to 12 bases. This CDR3 region has 14 residues. In DNA, the CDR3 is TGTGCCAGCAGCTTATCTTCGGGGCAGTCACCCCTCCACTTT. Amino acids: CASSLSSGQSPLHF. Using reference TRBV7-9 and TRBJ1-6 for the parts outside the CDR3, the full variable domain is DTGVSQNPRHKITKRGQNVTFRCDPISEHNRLYWYRQTLGQGPEFLTYFQNEAQLEKSRLLSDRFSAERPKGSFSTLEIQRTEQGDSAMYLCASSLSSGQSPLHFGNGTRLTVT.

For this clone: At one end the junction does not follow the germline gene, possibly because of a read error. The chain has TRBV6-1 and TRBJ2-3, with TRBD1 as a possible D gene (5 bases). Germline assignment: CDR1 MNHNS and CDR2 SASEGT. This CDR3 comprises 15 residues. The CDR3 DNA reads as TGTGCCTCTCTCAATTTTCAGACAGCATACGATATGCAGTATTTT. Its translation is CASLNFQTAYDMQYF.

This clone occurred a few times. The chain employs TRBV25-1 and TRBJ1-2; D may be TRBD1 (5 bases). The V end was cut by 6 bases, the J end by 6 bases, with 11 bases between. The CDR3 runs to 12 residues. Looked up from germline, CDR1 is MGHDK and CDR2 is SYGVNS. CDR3 coding DNA: TGTGCCAGCAGGGGGCAGTTTGATGGCTACACCTTC. Translation gives CASRGQFDGYTF.

The chain is built from TRBV11-2 and TRBJ2-3; D gene unclear. Trimming left V 3 bases short and J 3 bases short, with 10 bases between. The CDR3 has 14 residues. Germline values: CDR1 SGHAT, CDR2 FQNNGV. CDR3 protein: CASSFYGPTDTQYF. As DNA, the CDR3 is TGTGCCAGCAGCTTCTATGGTCCAACAGATACGCAGTATTTT.

This clone was picked up a small number of times. Additional DNA sequences in this sample encode the identical CDR3. The J gene is TRBJ1-1, the V gene TRBV6-1, with D uncertain. Germline-derived CDR1 and CDR2 are MNHNS and SASEGT. Trimming shortened V by 5 bases and J by 8 bases, and 9 bases separated the two germline ends. The CDR3 is 11 amino acids. The CDR3 loop reads CASSIGSEAFF. CDR3 DNA: TGTGCCAGCAGTATTGGAAGCGAAGCTTTCTTT.

The chain links TRBV20-1 to TRBJ1-1; tentative D call: TRBD1 (6 bases). Germline CDR1 and CDR2: DFQATT and SNEGSKA (reference sequence). CDR3 length: 13 residues. This CDR3 reads CRADGDMNTEAFF. The CDR3 DNA follows: TGCAGGGCAGACGGGGACATGAACACTGAAGCTTTCTTT.

This clone is medium-sized within its sample. The gene calls are TRBV7-2 and TRBJ2-1, with 14 bases matching TRBD2. CDR1 is SGHTA and CDR2 is FQGNSA in the germline V gene. J lost 6 bases, V lost 8 bases, and 3 bases had no gene match. The CDR3 spans 14 residues. CDR3 sequence (DNA): TGTGCCAGCTTCGGGACTAGCGGGAGCAATGAGCAGTTCTTC. Its protein is CASFGTSGSNEQFF.

In its sample, this clone was seen a few times. V and J are TRBV19 and TRBJ2-7; 9 bases are shared with TRBD1. The V gene's germline CDR1 is LNHDA and CDR2 SQIVND (reference sequence). The CDR3 spans 14 residues. The V segment lost 10 bases and the J segment 5 bases; nucleotides outside the gene matches: 12. CDR3 in amino acids: CATAGTGSSHEQYF. The DNA of the CDR3 is TGTGCCACCGCCGGGACAGGGTCATCTCACGAGCAGTACTTC.

This clone was recorded at least ten times. The chain combines TRBV14 with TRBJ2-7; D unresolved. This CDR3 spans 15 amino acids. Germline values: CDR1 SGHDN, CDR2 FVKESK. Trimming took 6 bases from V and 0 from J, leaving 15 bases between them. The CDR3 DNA sequence: TGTGCCAGCAGTCGAGAAGTAATGGGCTCCTACGAGCAGTACTTC. Residues: CASSREVMGSYEQYF.

There are a few counts of this clone. The junction does not match germline at one end; this may be a read error. V is TRBV6-5 and J is TRBJ1-1; D not certain. The germline V gene encodes CDR1 MNHEY and CDR2 SVGAGI. The CDR3 consists of 14 residues. CDR3 DNA: TGTGCCAGCAGTTGGGCAGGCCTTAACACTGAATCTTTCTTT. Translating gives CASSWAGLNTESFF.

This clone counts as medium-sized. This chain joins TRBV6-5 and TRBJ1-1; D might be TRBD1 (6 bases). Looked up from germline, CDR1 is MNHEY and CDR2 is SVGAGI. V lost 2 bases and J lost 1, with 8 bases in between. The CDR3 contains 14 residues. CDR3 protein: CASSYADRNTEAFF. The CDR3 region has the DNA TGTGCCAGCAGTTACGCGGACAGGAACACTGAAGCTTTCTTT.